This T cell receptor beta chain was identified in a study of blood T cell repertoires in COVID-19. This clone was seen just once. Produced via immunoSEQ multiplex PCR; TCRdb's table is partial and in-frame only. The sample yields a few hundred thousand clones, about nine tenths seen once. The sequence was collected from a woman between 40 and 55 years old with acute or convalescent COVID-19. Sequencing input: peripheral blood.

CDR3 sequence (DNA): TGCGCCAGCAGCACCGACAGGGTTAACTATGGCTACACCTTC. It specifies CASSTDRVNYGYTF. The chain joins TRBV5-1 to TRBJ1-2; TRBD1 aligns across 7 bases. The junction had 4 bases not matched to a gene; V was cut back by 4 bases and J by 1 base. This CDR3 has 14 amino acids. Germline V gene sequence: CDR1 SGHRS, CDR2 YFSETQ.